Following are 8 T cell receptor beta chains from one sample sequenced in a study of blood T cell repertoires in COVID-19. Sequencing used immunoSEQ multiplex PCR; TCRdb keeps in-frame clones, though not all of them. The sample consists of under 300,000 clones, over 75% of them appearing once. The sequencing input was peripheral blood. These receptor sequences come from a human donor in a cohort sampled during active COVID-19.

This clone has a single count. This chain uses TRBV18 with TRBJ1-2, with TRBD1 matching over 7 bases. In germline, CDR1 is KGHSH, CDR2 LQKENI. CDR3 size: 16 residues. Trimming cost V 1 base and J 3 bases; bases outside gene matches: 8. The CDR3 nucleotides are TGTGCCAGCTCACCACTTTCCCGAAGGGGGCACTATGGCTACACCTTC. Protein sequence: CASSPLSRRGHYGYTF.

The genes are TRBV27 and TRBJ2-1; TRBD2 is a possible D gene (6 bases). The germline V and J ends were trimmed by 10 bases and 3 bases, with 16 bases remaining between them. This CDR3 has 14 amino acids. Per the germline V gene, CDR1 is MNHEY and CDR2 is SMNVEV (reference sequence). CDR3 residues: CATYQRGYYNEQFF. For the CDR3, the DNA is TGTGCCACCTACCAACGGGGGTACTACAATGAGCAGTTCTTC.

V usage is TRBV18 and J usage is TRBJ2-7, with D perhaps matching TRBD2 (6 bases). The germline V gene encodes CDR1 KGHSH and CDR2 LQKENI. Deletions cut 3 bases from V and 7 bases from J, with 16 bases between. This CDR3 spans 14 amino acids. The CDR3 spells CASSPGLAMGEQYF. CDR3 DNA sequence: TGTGCCAGCTCACCCGGGCTAGCGATGGGAGAGCAGTACTTC.

In its sample, this clone was seen once. The chain carries TRBV7-9 and TRBJ1-2; the match to TRBD1 covers 9 bases. Trimming removed 4 bases from V and 4 bases from J; junction bases left unmatched: 4. The germline gives CDR1 SEHNR, CDR2 FQNEAQ (reference sequence). The CDR3 runs 14 residues. CDR3 region: CASSSETGGYGYTF. The DNA of the CDR3 is TGTGCCAGCAGCTCGGAGACAGGGGGCTATGGCTACACCTTC.

The rearrangement joins TRBV5-4 to TRBJ1-2; no clear D gene. The CDR3 totals 15 residues. V lost 4 bases and J lost 8, with 21 bases in between. Germline CDR1 reads SGHNT; CDR2 reads YYREEE (reference sequence). CDR3: CASSPSQLALGGYTF. In DNA form, the CDR3 reads TGTGCCAGCAGCCCTTCCCAGCTGGCCCTCGGGGGCTACACCTTC.

This chain joins TRBV5-6 and TRBJ2-5, with D maybe TRBD2 (5 bases). This CDR3 is built from 14 residues. Germline CDR1 is SGHDT and CDR2 is YYEEEE. V was cut by 4 bases and J by 3 bases, with 13 bases left in between. This chain's CDR3 is CASSPGLFKETQYF. The CDR3 region has the DNA TGTGCCAGCAGCCCCGGACTGTTTAAAGAGACCCAGTACTTC.

The chain carries TRBV18 and TRBJ2-5; maybe TRBD2 (6 bases). Trimming shortened V by 5 bases and J by 5 bases, and 12 bases separated the two germline ends. The germline gives CDR1 KGHSH, CDR2 LQKENI. The CDR3 has 13 amino acids. In DNA, the CDR3 is TGTGCCAGCTCATCCGCCGGAGGGGAGACCCAGTACTTC. It is translated as CASSSAGGETQYF.

This clone was picked up a small number of times. The chain couples TRBV6-5 to TRBJ1-1; tentatively, D is TRBD1 (5 bases). Deletions cut 2 bases from V and 6 bases from J, with 10 bases between. CDR3 length: 13 amino acids. Germline CDR1 reads MNHEY; CDR2 reads SVGAGI. In nucleotides, the CDR3 is TGTGCCAGCAGTTACACCCAGGGCCCTGAAGCTTTCTTT. This gives the protein CASSYTQGPEAFF.